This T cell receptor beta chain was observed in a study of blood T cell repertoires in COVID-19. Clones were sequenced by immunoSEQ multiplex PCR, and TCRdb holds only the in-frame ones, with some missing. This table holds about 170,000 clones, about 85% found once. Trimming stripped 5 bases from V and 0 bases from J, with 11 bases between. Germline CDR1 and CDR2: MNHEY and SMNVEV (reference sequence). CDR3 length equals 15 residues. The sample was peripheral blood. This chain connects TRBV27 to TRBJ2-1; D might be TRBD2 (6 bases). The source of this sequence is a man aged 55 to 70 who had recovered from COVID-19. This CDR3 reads CASSPGTGSYNEQFF. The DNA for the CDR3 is TGTGCCAGCAGTCCGGGGACTGGCTCCTACAATGAGCAGTTCTTC.